A selection of T cell receptor beta chains follows, all from one sample in a study of identical twins. TCRdb ran MiXCR on the 5' RACE reads and lists one entry per CDR3 protein. The sample carries hundreds of thousands of distinct CDR3 sequences, roughly 7% recorded once. This sample also appeared in a second study, on yellow fever vaccine responses in identical twins.

The sample taken for sequencing was memory (CD45RO+) T cells sorted from blood. The receptors were sampled from a woman in her late teens or twenties in good health. CDR3s include the opening cysteine and the closing phenylalanine or tryptophan. A D gene is named only where the DNA matches it firmly. Expanded clones are given a class, and other clones once, few, many or no size at all.

V gene,clone size,J gene,D gene,CDR3 protein,CDR3 DNA
TRBV4-2,many,TRBJ2-7,TRBD2,CASSQVLAGAADEQYF,TGTGCCAGCAGCCAAGTGCTAGCGGGAGCCGCCGACGAGCAGTACTTC
TRBV29-1,many,TRBJ2-5,TRBD1,CSVERDRVKTQYF,TGCAGCGTTGAGCGAGACAGGGTCAAGACCCAGTACTTC
TRBV3-1,many,TRBJ2-7,TRBD1,CASSSTGGLEQYF,TGTGCCAGCAGCTCAACAGGGGGTCTCGAGCAGTACTTC
TRBV6-1,few,TRBJ2-1,-,CAYGGGPSSYNEQFF,TGTGCCTACGGGGGAGGTCCGAGCTCCTACAATGAGCAGTTCTTC
TRBV5-1,many,TRBJ2-5,-,CASSFGSRGRETQYF,TGCGCCAGCAGCTTTGGGTCGCGCGGAAGGGAGACCCAGTACTTC
TRBV2,many,TRBJ2-3,TRBD1,CATSTGEVPDTQYF,TGTGCCACTTCGACAGGGGAGGTCCCAGATACGCAGTATTTT
TRBV12-3/TRBV12-4,many,TRBJ1-2,TRBD1,CASRRTGDSNYGYTF,TGTGCCAGCAGAAGGACAGGAGATTCTAACTATGGCTACACCTTC
TRBV27,-,TRBJ2-2,-,CASSLIAGYTGELFF,TGTGCCAGCAGTTTAATAGCAGGTTACACCGGGGAGCTGTTTTTT
TRBV28,-,TRBJ2-2,TRBD2,CASSYLAGGTSAGELFF,TGTGCCAGCAGTTATCTAGCGGGAGGGACCTCCGCCGGGGAGCTGTTTTTT
TRBV5-6,-,TRBJ2-7,-,CASTSDDSSYEQYF,TGTGCCAGCACCTCCGATGACAGCTCCTACGAGCAGTACTTC
TRBV15,many,TRBJ1-5,-,CATSREGIDNQPQHF,TGTGCCACCAGCAGAGAAGGAATTGACAATCAGCCCCAGCATTTT
TRBV9,many,TRBJ1-1,-,CASSVELVAAEAFF,TGTGCCAGCAGCGTAGAGTTAGTAGCCGCTGAAGCTTTCTTT
TRBV2,few,TRBJ2-7,-,CASSVELGNYEQYF,TGTGCCAGCAGTGTGGAGCTGGGAAACTACGAGCAGTACTTC
TRBV7-6,many,TRBJ2-3,TRBD2,CASSLAGFLAGGTDTQYF,TGTGCCAGCAGCTTAGCAGGGTTTCTAGCGGGAGGAACAGATACGCAGTATTTT
TRBV5-1,many,TRBJ2-1,TRBD2,CASSLSSGGPNEQFF,TGCGCCAGCAGTCTTTCTAGCGGGGGTCCCAATGAGCAGTTCTTC
TRBV20-1,few,TRBJ1-6,TRBD1,CSASRGQGDSPLHF,TGCAGTGCTAGCAGGGGACAGGGGGATTCACCCCTCCACTTT
TRBV20-1,-,TRBJ2-3,TRBD1,CSADTGAGTDTQYF,TGCAGTGCCGATACAGGGGCCGGCACAGATACGCAGTATTTT
TRBV6-5,many,TRBJ1-6,-,CASSYGQSSYNSPLHF,TGTGCCAGCAGTTACGGGCAGAGCTCCTATAATTCACCCCTCCACTTT
TRBV12-3/TRBV12-4,many,TRBJ2-2,-,CASSPPVGTGELFF,TGTGCCAGCAGCCCCCCGGTAGGAACCGGGGAGCTGTTTTTT
TRBV11-3,few,TRBJ2-7,TRBD1,CASSSGQPQGEQYF,TGTGCCAGCAGCTCCGGACAGCCACAGGGGGAGCAGTACTTC
TRBV7-2,few,TRBJ1-5,-,CASSPARQGGSNQPQHF,TGTGCCAGCAGTCCGGCGAGGCAGGGTGGAAGCAATCAGCCCCAGCATTTT
TRBV10-2,many,TRBJ2-7,-,CASRRGGGSSYEQYF,TGCGCCAGCCGACGAGGTGGGGGATCCTCCTACGAGCAGTACTTC
TRBV28,-,TRBJ2-2,TRBD2,CASTPRGVSGELFF,TGTGCCAGCACCCCCCGGGGGGTATCCGGGGAGCTGTTTTTT
TRBV7-3,many,TRBJ2-1,-,CASSPSSQYNEQFF,TGTGCCAGCAGCCCCTCCAGTCAGTACAATGAGCAGTTCTTC
TRBV29-1,many,TRBJ2-1,-,CSFSSYNEQFF,TGCAGCTTCTCTAGCTACAATGAGCAGTTCTTC
TRBV7-3,-,TRBJ2-3,TRBD2,CASSFYTGGVTQYF,TGTGCCAGCAGCTTTTATACCGGGGGGGTAACGCAGTATTTT
TRBV5-1,-,TRBJ1-1,TRBD1,CASSLLGQKMNTEAFF,TGCGCCAGCAGCTTGTTGGGACAGAAAATGAACACTGAAGCTTTCTTT
TRBV29-1,-,TRBJ2-1,-,CSVAYNEQFF,TGCAGCGTTGCCTACAATGAGCAGTTCTTC
TRBV6-5,-,TRBJ2-7,TRBD2,CASSYSTSGPYEQYF,TGTGCCAGCAGTTACTCGACTAGCGGGCCCTACGAGCAGTACTTC
TRBV20-1,-,TRBJ2-2,TRBD1,CSAPDRGRGELFF,TGCAGTGCTCCGGACAGGGGGCGCGGGGAGCTGTTTTTT
TRBV12-3/TRBV12-4,few,TRBJ2-1,TRBD2,CASSPSGKIYNEQFF,TGTGCCAGCAGTCCGAGCGGGAAAATATACAATGAGCAGTTCTTC
TRBV28,-,TRBJ2-1,-,CASSPLRKKRRGYNEQFF,TGTGCCAGCAGTCCTCTCCGGAAGAAAAGGCGGGGTTACAATGAGCAGTTCTTC
TRBV5-5,-,TRBJ1-5,TRBD1,CASSETGGSNQPQHF,TGTGCCAGCAGCGAGACAGGGGGGAGCAATCAGCCCCAGCATTTT
TRBV12-3/TRBV12-4,many,TRBJ2-7,-,CASSLRQVIPYEQYF,TGTGCCAGCAGTTTGCGACAGGTTATCCCTTACGAGCAGTACTTC
TRBV4-2,-,TRBJ2-5,TRBD2,CASSQGGGDQETQYF,TGTGCCAGCAGCCAAGGGGGAGGGGACCAAGAGACCCAGTACTTC
TRBV5-1,many,TRBJ2-7,TRBD2,CASSFGTSGEQYF,TGCGCCAGCAGCTTCGGGACTAGCGGCGAGCAGTACTTC
TRBV20-1,-,TRBJ2-1,-,CSARDVKGSYNEQFF,TGCAGTGCTAGAGATGTCAAGGGCTCCTACAATGAGCAGTTCTTC
TRBV3-1,many,TRBJ1-6,TRBD1,CASSRRDRVHSPLHF,TGTGCCAGCAGCCGCCGGGACAGGGTACATTCACCCCTCCACTTT
TRBV27,-,TRBJ2-1,TRBD1,CASSRRNQGAGYNEQFF,TGTGCCAGCAGCCGAAGAAACCAGGGGGCTGGTTACAATGAGCAGTTCTTC
TRBV5-1,many,TRBJ1-1,TRBD1,CASSFARDRDSRAEAFF,TGCGCCAGCAGCTTTGCGAGGGACCGGGACAGCAGGGCCGAGGCTTTCTTT
TRBV27,-,TRBJ2-3,TRBD1,CASSFDRGSASSTDTQYF,TGTGCCAGCAGTTTCGACAGGGGGTCCGCCTCTAGCACAGATACGCAGTATTTT
TRBV5-5,few,TRBJ2-1,TRBD1,CASSLPRTGAGDEQFF,TGTGCCAGCAGCTTACCGCGGACAGGGGCTGGGGATGAGCAGTTCTTC
TRBV27,few,TRBJ1-5,-,CASSLGNRLPQHF,TGTGCCAGCAGTTTAGGCAACCGGCTGCCCCAGCATTTT
TRBV12-3/TRBV12-4,few,TRBJ1-4,-,CASSAWPKATNEKLFF,TGTGCCAGCTCCGCCTGGCCTAAGGCAACTAATGAAAAACTGTTTTTT